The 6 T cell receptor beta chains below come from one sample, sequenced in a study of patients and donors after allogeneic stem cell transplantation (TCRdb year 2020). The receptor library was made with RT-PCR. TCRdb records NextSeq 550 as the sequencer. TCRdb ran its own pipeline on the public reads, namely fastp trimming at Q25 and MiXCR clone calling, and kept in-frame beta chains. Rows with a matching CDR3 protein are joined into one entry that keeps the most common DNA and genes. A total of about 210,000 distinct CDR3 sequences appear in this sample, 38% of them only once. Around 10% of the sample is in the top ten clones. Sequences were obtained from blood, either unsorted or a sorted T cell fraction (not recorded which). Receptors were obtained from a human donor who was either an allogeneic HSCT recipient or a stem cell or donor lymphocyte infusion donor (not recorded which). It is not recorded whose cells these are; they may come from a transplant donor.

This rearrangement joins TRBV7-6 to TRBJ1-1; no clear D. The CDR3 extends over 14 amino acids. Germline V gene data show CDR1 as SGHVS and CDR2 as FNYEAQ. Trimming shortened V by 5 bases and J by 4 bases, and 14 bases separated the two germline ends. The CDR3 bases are TGTGCCAGCAGCCCCCAGGCCCGGGGCACTGAAGCTTTCTTT. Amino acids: CASSPQARGTEAFF.

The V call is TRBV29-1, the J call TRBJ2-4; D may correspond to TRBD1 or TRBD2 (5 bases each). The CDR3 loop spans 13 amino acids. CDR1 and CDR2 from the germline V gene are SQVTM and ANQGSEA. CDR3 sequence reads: CSVGPLAKNIQYF. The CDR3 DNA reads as TGCAGTGTGGGACCCCTAGCCAAAAACATTCAGTACTTC.

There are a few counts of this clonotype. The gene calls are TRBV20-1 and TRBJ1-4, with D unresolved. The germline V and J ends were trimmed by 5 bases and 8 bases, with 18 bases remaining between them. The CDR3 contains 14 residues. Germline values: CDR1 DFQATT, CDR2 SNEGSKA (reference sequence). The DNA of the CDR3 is TGCAGTGCTCTAATGGGCAGGTCGGGAGAAAAACTGTTTTTT. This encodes CSALMGRSGEKLFF.

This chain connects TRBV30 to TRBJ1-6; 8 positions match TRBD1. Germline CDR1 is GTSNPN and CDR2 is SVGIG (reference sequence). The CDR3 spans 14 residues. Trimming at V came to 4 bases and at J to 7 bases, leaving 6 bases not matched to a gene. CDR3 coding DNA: TGTGCCTGGATAGGACAGGGTTGGAATTCACCCCTCCACTTT. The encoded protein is CAWIGQGWNSPLHF.

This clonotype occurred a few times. This chain's CDR3 is CASSQQGIAKNIQYF. In nucleotides, the CDR3 is TGTGCCAGCAGCCAACAGGGCATAGCCAAAAACATTCAGTACTTC. J is TRBJ2-4 and V is TRBV6-5; maybe TRBD1 (6 bases). CDR1 and CDR2 (germline): MNHEY, SVGAGI. The CDR3 covers 15 residues. The ends were cut back, 6 bases at V and 0 bases at J, with 12 bases in the middle.

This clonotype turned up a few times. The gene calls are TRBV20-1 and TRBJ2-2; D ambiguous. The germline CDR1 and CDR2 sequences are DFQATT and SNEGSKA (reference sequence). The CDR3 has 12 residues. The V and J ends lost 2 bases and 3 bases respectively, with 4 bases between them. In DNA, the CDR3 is TGCAGTGCTAGATGGCACACCGGGGAGCTGTTTTTT. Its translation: CSARWHTGELFF.